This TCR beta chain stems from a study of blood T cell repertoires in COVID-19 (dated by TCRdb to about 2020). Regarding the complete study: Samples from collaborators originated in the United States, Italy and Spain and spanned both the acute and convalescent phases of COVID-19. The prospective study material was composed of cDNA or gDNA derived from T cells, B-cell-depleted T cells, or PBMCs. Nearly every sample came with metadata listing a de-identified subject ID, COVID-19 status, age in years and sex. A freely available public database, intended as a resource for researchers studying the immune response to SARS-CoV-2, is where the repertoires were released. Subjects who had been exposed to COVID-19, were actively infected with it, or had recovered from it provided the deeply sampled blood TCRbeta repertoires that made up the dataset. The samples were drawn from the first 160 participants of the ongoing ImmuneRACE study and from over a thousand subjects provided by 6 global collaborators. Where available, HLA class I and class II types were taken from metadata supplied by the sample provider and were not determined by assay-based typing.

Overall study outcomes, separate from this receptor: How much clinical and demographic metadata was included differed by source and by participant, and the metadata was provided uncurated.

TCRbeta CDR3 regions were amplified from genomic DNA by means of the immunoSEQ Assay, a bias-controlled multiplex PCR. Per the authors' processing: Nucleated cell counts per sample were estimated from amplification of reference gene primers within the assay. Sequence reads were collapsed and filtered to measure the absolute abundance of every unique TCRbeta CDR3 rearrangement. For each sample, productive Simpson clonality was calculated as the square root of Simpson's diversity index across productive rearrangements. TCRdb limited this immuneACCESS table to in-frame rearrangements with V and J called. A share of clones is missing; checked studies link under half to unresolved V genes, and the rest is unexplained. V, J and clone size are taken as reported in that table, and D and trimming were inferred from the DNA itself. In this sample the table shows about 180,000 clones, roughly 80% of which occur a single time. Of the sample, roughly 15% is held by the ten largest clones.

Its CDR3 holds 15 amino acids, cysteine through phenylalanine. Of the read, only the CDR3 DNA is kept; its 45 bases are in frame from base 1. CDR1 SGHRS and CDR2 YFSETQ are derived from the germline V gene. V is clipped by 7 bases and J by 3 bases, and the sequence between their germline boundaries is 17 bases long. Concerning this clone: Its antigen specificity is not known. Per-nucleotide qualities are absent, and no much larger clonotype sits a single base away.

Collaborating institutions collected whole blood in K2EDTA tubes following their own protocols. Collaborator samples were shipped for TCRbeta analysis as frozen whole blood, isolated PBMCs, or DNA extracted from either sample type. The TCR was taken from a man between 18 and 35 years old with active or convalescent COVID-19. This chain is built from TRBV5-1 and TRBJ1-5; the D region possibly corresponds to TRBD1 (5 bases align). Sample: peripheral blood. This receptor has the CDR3 CASPNFGGNNQPQHF. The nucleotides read TGCGCCAGCCCCAATTTCGGGGGAAACAATCAGCCCCAGCATTTT.